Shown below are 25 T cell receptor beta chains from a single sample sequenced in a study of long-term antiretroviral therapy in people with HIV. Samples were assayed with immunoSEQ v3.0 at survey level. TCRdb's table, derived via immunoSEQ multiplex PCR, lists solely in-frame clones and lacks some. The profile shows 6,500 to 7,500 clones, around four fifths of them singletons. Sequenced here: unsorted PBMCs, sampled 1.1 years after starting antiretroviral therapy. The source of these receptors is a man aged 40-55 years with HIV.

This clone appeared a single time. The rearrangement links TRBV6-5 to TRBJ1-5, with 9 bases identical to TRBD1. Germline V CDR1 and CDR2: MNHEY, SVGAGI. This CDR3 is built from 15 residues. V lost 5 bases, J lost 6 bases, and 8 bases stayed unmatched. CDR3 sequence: CASSLGTGMGQPQHF. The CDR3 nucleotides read TGTGCCAGCAGTCTGGGGACAGGGATGGGTCAGCCCCAGCATTTT.

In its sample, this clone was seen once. CDR3 nucleotides: TGTGCCAGTAGTAAGGGGATAGCGGGGGGGATAGATACGCAGTATTTT. Protein: CASSKGIAGGIDTQYF. This chain joins TRBV19 and TRBJ2-3; 11 positions agree with TRBD2. The CDR3 runs to 16 residues. Germline trimming cut 4 bases from V and 5 bases from J; bases unmatched to any gene: 8. Germline-derived CDR1 and CDR2 are LNHDA and SQIVND (reference sequence).

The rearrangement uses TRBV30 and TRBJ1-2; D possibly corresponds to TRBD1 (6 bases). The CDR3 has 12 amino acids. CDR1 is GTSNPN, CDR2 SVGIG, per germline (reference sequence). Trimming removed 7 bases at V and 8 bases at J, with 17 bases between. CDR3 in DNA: TGTGCCTCCGAGGGGGTCAACGAAGGCTACACCTTC. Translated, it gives CASEGVNEGYTF.

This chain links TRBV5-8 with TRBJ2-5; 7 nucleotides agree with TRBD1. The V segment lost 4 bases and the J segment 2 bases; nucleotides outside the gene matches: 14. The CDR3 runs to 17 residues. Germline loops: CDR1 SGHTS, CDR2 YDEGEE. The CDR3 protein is CASSPQLGTALQETQYF. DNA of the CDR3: TGTGCCAGCAGCCCTCAATTAGGGACAGCCCTACAAGAGACCCAGTACTTC. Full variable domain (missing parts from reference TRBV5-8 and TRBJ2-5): EAGVTQSPTHLIKTRGQQATLRCSPISGHTSVYWYQQALGLGLQFLLWYDEGEERNRGNFPPRFSGRQFPNYSSELNVNALELEDSALYLCASSPQLGTALQETQYFGPGTRLLVL.

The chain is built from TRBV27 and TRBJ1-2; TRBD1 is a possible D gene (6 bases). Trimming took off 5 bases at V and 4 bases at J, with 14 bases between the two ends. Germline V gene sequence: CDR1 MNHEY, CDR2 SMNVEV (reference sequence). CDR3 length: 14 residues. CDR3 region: CASSPRGSGYGYTF. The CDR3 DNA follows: TGTGCCAGCAGTCCCAGGGGAAGCGGCTATGGCTACACCTTC.

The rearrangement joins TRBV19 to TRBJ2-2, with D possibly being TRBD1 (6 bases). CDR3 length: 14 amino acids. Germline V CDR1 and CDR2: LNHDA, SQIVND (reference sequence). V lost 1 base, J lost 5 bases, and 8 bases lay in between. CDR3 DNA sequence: TGTGCCAGTAGTATAGTAGGGGGTACCGGGGAGCTGTTTTTT. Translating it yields CASSIVGGTGELFF.

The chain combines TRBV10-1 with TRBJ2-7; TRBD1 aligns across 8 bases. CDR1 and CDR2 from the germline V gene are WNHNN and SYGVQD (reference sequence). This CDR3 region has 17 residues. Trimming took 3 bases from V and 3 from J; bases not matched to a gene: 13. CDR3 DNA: TGCGCCAGCAGTGATGATCCCGAGACAGGGGATTACTACGAGCAGTACTTC. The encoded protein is CASSDDPETGDYYEQYF.

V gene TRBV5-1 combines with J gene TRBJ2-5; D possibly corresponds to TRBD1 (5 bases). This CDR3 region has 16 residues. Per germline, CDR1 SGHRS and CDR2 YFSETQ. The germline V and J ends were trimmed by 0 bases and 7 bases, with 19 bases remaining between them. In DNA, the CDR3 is TGCGCCAGCAGCTTGGCGCAGGGTAGGGAAAAAGGGACCCAGTACTTC. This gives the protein CASSLAQGREKGTQYF.

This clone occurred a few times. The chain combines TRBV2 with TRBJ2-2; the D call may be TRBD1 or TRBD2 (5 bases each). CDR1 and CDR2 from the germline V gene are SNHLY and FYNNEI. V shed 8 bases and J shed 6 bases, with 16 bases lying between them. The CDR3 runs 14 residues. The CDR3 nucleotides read TGTGCCAGCCAGTCCGGGGCCGGAGCCGGGGAGCTGTTTTTT. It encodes CASQSGAGAGELFF.

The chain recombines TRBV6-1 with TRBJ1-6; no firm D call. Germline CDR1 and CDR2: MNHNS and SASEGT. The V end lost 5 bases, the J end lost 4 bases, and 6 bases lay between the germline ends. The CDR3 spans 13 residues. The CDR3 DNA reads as TGTGCCAGCAGTTGGGATTATAATTCACCCCTCCACTTT. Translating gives CASSWDYNSPLHF.

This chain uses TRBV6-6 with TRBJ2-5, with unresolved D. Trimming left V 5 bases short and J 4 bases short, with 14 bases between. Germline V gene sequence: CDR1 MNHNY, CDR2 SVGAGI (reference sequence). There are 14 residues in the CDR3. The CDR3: CASSRVLTGETQYF. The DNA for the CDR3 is TGTGCCAGCAGTCGAGTTTTAACCGGAGAGACCCAGTACTTC.

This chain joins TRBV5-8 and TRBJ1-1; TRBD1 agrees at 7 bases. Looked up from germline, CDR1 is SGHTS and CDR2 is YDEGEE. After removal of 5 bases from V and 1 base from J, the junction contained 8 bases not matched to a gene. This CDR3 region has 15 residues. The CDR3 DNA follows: TGTGCCAGCAGGACAAACCGACAGGGGAACACTGAAGCTTTCTTT. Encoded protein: CASRTNRQGNTEAFF.

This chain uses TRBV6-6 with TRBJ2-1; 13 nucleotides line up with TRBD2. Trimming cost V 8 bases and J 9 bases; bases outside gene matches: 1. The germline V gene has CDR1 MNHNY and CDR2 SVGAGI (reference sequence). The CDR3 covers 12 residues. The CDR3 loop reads CASGLAGVEQFF. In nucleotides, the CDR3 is TGTGCCAGCGGACTAGCGGGGGTTGAGCAGTTCTTC.

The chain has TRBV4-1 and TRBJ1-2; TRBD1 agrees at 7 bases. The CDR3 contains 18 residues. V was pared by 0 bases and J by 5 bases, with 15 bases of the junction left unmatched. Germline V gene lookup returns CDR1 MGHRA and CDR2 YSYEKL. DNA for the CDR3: TGCGCCAGCAGCCAAGATGGAGTGACAGGGTCCCATTTTTATGGCTACACCTTC. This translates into CASSQDGVTGSHFYGYTF.

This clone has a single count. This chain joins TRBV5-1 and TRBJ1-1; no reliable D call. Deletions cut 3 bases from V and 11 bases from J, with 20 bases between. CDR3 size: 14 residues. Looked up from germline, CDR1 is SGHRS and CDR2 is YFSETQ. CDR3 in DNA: TGCGCCAGCAGCTCCCCAAGAGACCCTGCGTCGGCTTTCTTT. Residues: CASSSPRDPASAFF.

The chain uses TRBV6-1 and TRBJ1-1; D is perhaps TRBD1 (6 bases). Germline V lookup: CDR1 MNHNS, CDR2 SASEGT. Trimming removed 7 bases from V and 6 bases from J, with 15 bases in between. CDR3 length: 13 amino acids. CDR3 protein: CASTPRGASEAFF. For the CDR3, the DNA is TGTGCCAGCACCCCTCGGGGGGCCTCTGAAGCTTTCTTT.

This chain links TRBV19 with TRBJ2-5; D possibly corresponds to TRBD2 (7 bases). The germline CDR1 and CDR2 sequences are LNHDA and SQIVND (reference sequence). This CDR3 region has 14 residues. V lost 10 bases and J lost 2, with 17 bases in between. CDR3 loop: CATSRGGGQETQYF. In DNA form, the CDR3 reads TGTGCCACCTCAAGGGGAGGGGGGCAAGAGACCCAGTACTTC.

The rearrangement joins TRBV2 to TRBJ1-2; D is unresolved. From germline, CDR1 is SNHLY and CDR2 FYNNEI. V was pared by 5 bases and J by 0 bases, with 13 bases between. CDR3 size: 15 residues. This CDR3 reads CASSLTPAANYGYTF. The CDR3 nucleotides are TGTGCCAGCAGTCTAACACCGGCCGCTAACTATGGCTACACCTTC.

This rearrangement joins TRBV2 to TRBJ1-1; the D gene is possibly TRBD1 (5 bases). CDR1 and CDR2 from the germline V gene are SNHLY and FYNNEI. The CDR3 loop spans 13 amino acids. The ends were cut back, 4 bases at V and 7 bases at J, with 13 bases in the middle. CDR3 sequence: CASSVIGAGEAFF. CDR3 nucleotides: TGTGCCAGCAGTGTAATAGGGGCGGGTGAAGCTTTCTTT.

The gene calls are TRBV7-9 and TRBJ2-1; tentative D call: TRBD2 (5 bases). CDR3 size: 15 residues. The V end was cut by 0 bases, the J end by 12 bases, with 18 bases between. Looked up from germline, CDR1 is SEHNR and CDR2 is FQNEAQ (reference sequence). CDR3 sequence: CASSLAGYVGEGQFF. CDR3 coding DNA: TGTGCCAGCAGCTTAGCCGGCTACGTCGGAGAGGGGCAGTTCTTC.

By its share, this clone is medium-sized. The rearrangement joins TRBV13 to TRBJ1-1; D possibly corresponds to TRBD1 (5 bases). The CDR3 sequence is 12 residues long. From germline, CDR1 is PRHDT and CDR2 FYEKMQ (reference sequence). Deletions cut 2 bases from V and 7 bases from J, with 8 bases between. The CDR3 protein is CASSLRQLEAFF. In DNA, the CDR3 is TGTGCCAGCAGCTTAAGACAGCTTGAAGCTTTCTTT.

The CDR3 bases are TGTGCCAGCAGCTTAACGTTGGATTATAGCAATCAGCCCCAGCATTTT. Translating it yields CASSLTLDYSNQPQHF. The J gene is TRBJ1-5, the V gene TRBV7-3; D gene uncertain. Germline loops: CDR1 SGHTA, CDR2 FQGTGA. With 0 bases removed from V and 0 bases from J, the gap between germline ends came to 9 bases. The CDR3 loop spans 16 amino acids.

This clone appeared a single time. CDR3 nucleotides: TGTGCCAGCAGTGTGGCAGGGTGGAATTCACCCCTCCACTTT. This gives the protein CASSVAGWNSPLHF. The chain joins TRBV2 to TRBJ1-6, with D possibly TRBD1 on 5 matching bases. The germline gives CDR1 SNHLY, CDR2 FYNNEI. The CDR3 length is 14 residues. V was clipped by 4 bases and J by 7 bases, with 11 bases between them.

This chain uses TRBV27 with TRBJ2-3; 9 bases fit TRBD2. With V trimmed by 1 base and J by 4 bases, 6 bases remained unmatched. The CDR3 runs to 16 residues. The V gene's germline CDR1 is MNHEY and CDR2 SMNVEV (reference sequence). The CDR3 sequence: CASSLWGGGAPDTQYF. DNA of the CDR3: TGTGCCAGCAGTTTATGGGGCGGGGGGGCTCCAGATACGCAGTATTTT.

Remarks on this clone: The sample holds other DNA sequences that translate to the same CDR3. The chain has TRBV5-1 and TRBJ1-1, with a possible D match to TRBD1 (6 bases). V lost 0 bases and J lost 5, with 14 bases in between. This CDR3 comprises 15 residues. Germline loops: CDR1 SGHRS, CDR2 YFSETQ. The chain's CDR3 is CASSLVGGLGTEAFF. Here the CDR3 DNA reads TGCGCCAGCAGCTTGGTGGGGGGCCTGGGAACTGAAGCTTTCTTT.